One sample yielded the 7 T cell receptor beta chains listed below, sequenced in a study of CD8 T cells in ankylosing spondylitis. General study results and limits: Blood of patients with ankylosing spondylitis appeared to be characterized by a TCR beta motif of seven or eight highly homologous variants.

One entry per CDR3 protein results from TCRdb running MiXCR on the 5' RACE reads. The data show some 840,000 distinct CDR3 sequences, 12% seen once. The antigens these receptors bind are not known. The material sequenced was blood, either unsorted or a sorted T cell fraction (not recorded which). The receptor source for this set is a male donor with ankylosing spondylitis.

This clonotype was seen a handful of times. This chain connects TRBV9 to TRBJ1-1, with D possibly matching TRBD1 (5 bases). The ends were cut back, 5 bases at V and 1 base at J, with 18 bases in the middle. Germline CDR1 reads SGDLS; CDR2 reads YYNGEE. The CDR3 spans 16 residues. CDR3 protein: CASSRSIGVGNTEAFF. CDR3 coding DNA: TGTGCCAGCAGTCGTAGTATAGGGGTCGGGAACACTGAAGCTTTCTTT.

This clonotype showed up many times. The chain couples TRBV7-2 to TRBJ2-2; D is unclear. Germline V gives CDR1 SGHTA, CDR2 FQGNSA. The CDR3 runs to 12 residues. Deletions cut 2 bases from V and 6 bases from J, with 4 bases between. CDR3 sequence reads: CASSLTSGELFF. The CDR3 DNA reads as TGTGCCAGCAGCTTAACTTCCGGGGAGCTGTTTTTT.

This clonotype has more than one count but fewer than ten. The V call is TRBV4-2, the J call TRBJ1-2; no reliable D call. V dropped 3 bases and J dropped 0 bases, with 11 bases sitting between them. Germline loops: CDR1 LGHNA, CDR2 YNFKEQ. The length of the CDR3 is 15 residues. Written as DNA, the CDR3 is TGTGCCAGCAGCCAGACCCATGGAGCTAACTATGGCTACACCTTC. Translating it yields CASSQTHGANYGYTF.

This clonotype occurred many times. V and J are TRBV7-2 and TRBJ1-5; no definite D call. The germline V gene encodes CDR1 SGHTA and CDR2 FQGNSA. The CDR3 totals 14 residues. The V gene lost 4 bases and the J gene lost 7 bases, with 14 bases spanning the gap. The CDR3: CASSSNLDLQPQHF. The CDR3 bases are TGTGCCAGCAGCTCCAACTTGGACCTACAGCCCCAGCATTTT.

The CDR3 loop is CSARVGIYGDEAFF. The CDR3 DNA reads TGCAGTGCGCGCGTCGGGATATACGGTGATGAAGCTTTCTTT. This rearrangement joins TRBV20-1 to TRBJ1-1; no reliable D call. The germline gives CDR1 DFQATT, CDR2 SNEGSKA (reference sequence). The germline V and J ends were trimmed by 6 bases and 7 bases, with 21 bases remaining between them. CDR3 length equals 14 residues.

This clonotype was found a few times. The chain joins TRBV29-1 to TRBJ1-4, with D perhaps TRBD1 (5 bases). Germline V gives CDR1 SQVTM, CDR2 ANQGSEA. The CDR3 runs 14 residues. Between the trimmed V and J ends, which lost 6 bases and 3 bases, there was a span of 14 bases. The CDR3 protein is CSVLGGSANEKLFF. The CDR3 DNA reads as TGCAGCGTCCTCGGGGGGTCAGCTAATGAAAAACTGTTTTTT.

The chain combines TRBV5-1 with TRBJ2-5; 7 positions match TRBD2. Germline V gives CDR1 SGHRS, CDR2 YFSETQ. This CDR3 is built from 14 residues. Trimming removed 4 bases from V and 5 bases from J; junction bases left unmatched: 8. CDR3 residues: CASSPGRRGETQYF. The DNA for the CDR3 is TGCGCCAGCAGCCCCGGGAGGCGTGGGGAGACCCAGTACTTC.